Listed below are T cell receptor beta chains from one sample, sequenced in a study of cytomegalovirus exposure and HLA in healthy donors. Assay used: immunoSEQ multiplex PCR; TCRdb lists only in-frame clones, some missing. The data contain about 130,000 clones, about 80% of them seen just once; the ten biggest clones take up 2.2%. Material for sequencing was PBMCs. The receptors originated from a man aged 30 to 45 in good health and CMV-seronegative. CDR3s include the opening cysteine and the closing phenylalanine or tryptophan. Each record gives: CDR3 length, D gene, J gene, V gene, clone size, CDR3 protein, CDR3 DNA. The D gene is left open where the match is weak. Not all rows give a size; the values are once, few, many and, for expanded clones, a class.

len: 14; d_gene: NA; j_gene: TRBJ1-5; v_gene: TRBV2; abundance: NA; CDR3aa: CASSDSRVVQPQHF; CDR3nt: TGTGCCAGCAGTGATTCCCGGGTAGTGCAGCCCCAGCATTTT
len: 14; d_gene: TRBD1; j_gene: TRBJ2-7; v_gene: TRBV5-1; abundance: NA; CDR3aa: CASRLTGGTYEQYF; CDR3nt: TGCGCCAGCAGGTTGACAGGGGGCACCTACGAGCAGTACTTC
len: 12; d_gene: TRBD2; j_gene: TRBJ2-1; v_gene: TRBV29-1; abundance: NA; CDR3aa: CSVGGRNNEQFF; CDR3nt: TGCAGCGTCGGCGGGAGGAACAATGAGCAGTTCTTC
len: 14; d_gene: TRBD1; j_gene: TRBJ1-6; v_gene: TRBV30; abundance: NA; CDR3aa: CAWSVDRGSRALHF; CDR3nt: TGTGCCTGGAGTGTGGACAGGGGGTCTAGGGCCCTCCACTTT
len: 15; d_gene: NA; j_gene: TRBJ2-1; v_gene: TRBV5-1; abundance: NA; CDR3aa: CASSFLPGLEGEQFF; CDR3nt: TGCGCCAGCAGCTTCCTTCCGGGACTGGAGGGAGAGCAGTTCTTC
len: 13; d_gene: TRBD1; j_gene: TRBJ1-1; v_gene: TRBV6-6; abundance: NA; CDR3aa: CATRQGQGNEAFF; CDR3nt: TGTGCCACCAGGCAGGGACAGGGAAATGAAGCTTTCTTT
len: 15; d_gene: TRBD1; j_gene: TRBJ1-1; v_gene: TRBV5-5; abundance: few; CDR3aa: CASSLTGQKNTEAFF; CDR3nt: TGTGCCAGCAGCTTGACGGGACAGAAGAACACTGAAGCTTTCTTT
len: 13; d_gene: NA; j_gene: TRBJ1-1; v_gene: TRBV19; abundance: NA; CDR3aa: CASRTYGGTEAFF; CDR3nt: TGTGCCAGTAGAACATACGGGGGGACTGAAGCTTTCTTT
len: 15; d_gene: NA; j_gene: TRBJ1-2; v_gene: TRBV18; abundance: NA; CDR3aa: CASSPVSGLNYGYTF; CDR3nt: TGTGCCAGCTCACCGGTCTCCGGACTGAACTATGGCTACACCTTC
len: 13; d_gene: NA; j_gene: TRBJ1-1; v_gene: TRBV11-2; abundance: NA; CDR3aa: CASSLVTGVKAFF; CDR3nt: TGTGCCAGCAGCTTAGTAACAGGCGTGAAAGCTTTCTTT
len: 14; d_gene: NA; j_gene: TRBJ1-1; v_gene: TRBV4-1; abundance: many; CDR3aa: CASSLRAHGDEAFF; CDR3nt: TGCGCCAGCAGCCTAAGAGCACACGGAGATGAAGCTTTCTTT
len: 16; d_gene: TRBD2; j_gene: TRBJ2-5; v_gene: TRBV10-3; abundance: NA; CDR3aa: CAISGPAAGGQETQYF; CDR3nt: TGTGCCATCAGTGGTCCCGCAGCGGGAGGGCAGGAGACCCAGTACTTC
len: 13; d_gene: NA; j_gene: TRBJ2-3; v_gene: TRBV7-2; abundance: NA; CDR3aa: CASSLGQADTQYF; CDR3nt: TGTGCCAGCAGCTTAGGCCAGGCAGATACGCAGTATTTT
len: 16; d_gene: TRBD1; j_gene: TRBJ1-1; v_gene: TRBV18; abundance: NA; CDR3aa: CASSPVRQGKNTEALF; CDR3nt: TGTGCCAGCTCACCGGTACGACAGGGGAAAAACACTGAAGCTCTCTTT
len: 15; d_gene: NA; j_gene: TRBJ1-3; v_gene: TRBV19; abundance: NA; CDR3aa: CASSVPDRPGNTIYF; CDR3nt: TGTGCCAGTAGTGTCCCGGACAGACCTGGAAACACCATATATTTT
len: 14; d_gene: NA; j_gene: TRBJ2-2; v_gene: TRBV9; abundance: few; CDR3aa: CASSVVWSTGELFF; CDR3nt: TGTGCCAGCAGCGTAGTGTGGAGCACCGGGGAGCTGTTTTTT
len: 11; d_gene: NA; j_gene: TRBJ2-5; v_gene: TRBV10-3; abundance: once; CDR3aa: CAIKRQETQYF; CDR3nt: TGTGCCATCAAGAGGCAAGAGACCCAGTACTTC
len: 16; d_gene: TRBD2; j_gene: TRBJ2-3; v_gene: TRBV28; abundance: NA; CDR3aa: CASSSSLAGNTDTQYF; CDR3nt: TGTGCCAGCTCTTCCTCCCTAGCGGGAAACACAGATACGCAGTATTTT
len: 15; d_gene: TRBD1; j_gene: TRBJ1-1; v_gene: TRBV19; abundance: NA; CDR3aa: CASSIEWTGGGEAFF; CDR3nt: TGTGCCAGTAGTATAGAATGGACAGGGGGCGGTGAAGCTTTCTTT
len: 14; d_gene: NA; j_gene: TRBJ1-4; v_gene: TRBV7-9; abundance: NA; CDR3aa: CASSVGQGSEKLFF; CDR3nt: TGTGCCAGCAGCGTAGGGCAGGGGAGTGAAAAACTGTTTTTT
len: 15; d_gene: TRBD1; j_gene: TRBJ2-7; v_gene: TRBV27; abundance: NA; CDR3aa: CASSWGQGPSYEQYF; CDR3nt: TGTGCCAGCAGTTGGGGACAGGGACCCTCCTACGAGCAGTACTTC
len: 14; d_gene: NA; j_gene: TRBJ1-1; v_gene: TRBV5-6; abundance: few; CDR3aa: CASRRGQFNTEAFF; CDR3nt: TGTGCCAGCAGACGGGGACAATTCAACACTGAAGCTTTCTTT
len: 13; d_gene: NA; j_gene: TRBJ2-7; v_gene: TRBV5-6; abundance: once; CDR3aa: CASSGGLSYEQYF; CDR3nt: TGTGCCAGCAGCGGGGGACTTTCCTACGAGCAGTACTTC
len: 15; d_gene: TRBD2; j_gene: TRBJ2-1; v_gene: TRBV28; abundance: NA; CDR3aa: CASSFSGRAYNEQFF; CDR3nt: TGTGCCAGCAGTTTTAGCGGGAGGGCCTACAATGAGCAGTTCTTC
len: 15; d_gene: TRBD2; j_gene: TRBJ2-1; v_gene: TRBV23-1; abundance: NA; CDR3aa: CASERPAGASNEQFF; CDR3nt: TGCGCCAGCGAGCGTCCAGCGGGAGCCTCCAATGAGCAGTTCTTC
len: 10; d_gene: NA; j_gene: TRBJ2-5; v_gene: TRBV29-1; abundance: NA; CDR3aa: CSVEQETQYF; CDR3nt: TGCAGCGTAGAGCAAGAGACCCAGTACTTC
len: 14; d_gene: NA; j_gene: TRBJ1-2; v_gene: TRBV29-1; abundance: NA; CDR3aa: CSVDKLGGSYGYTF; CDR3nt: TGCAGCGTTGATAAACTGGGGGGAAGCTATGGCTACACCTTC
len: 15; d_gene: TRBD2; j_gene: TRBJ2-1; v_gene: TRBV19; abundance: NA; CDR3aa: CASSDGGRAYNEQFF; CDR3nt: TGTGCCAGTAGCGACGGCGGGAGAGCCTACAATGAGCAGTTCTTC
len: 14; d_gene: NA; j_gene: TRBJ1-1; v_gene: TRBV7-8; abundance: NA; CDR3aa: CASTAGWGEPEAFF; CDR3nt: TGTGCCAGCACCGCGGGCTGGGGTGAACCTGAAGCTTTCTTT
len: 18; d_gene: TRBD2; j_gene: TRBJ2-3; v_gene: TRBV9; abundance: NA; CDR3aa: CASNLGAGGPTSTDTQYF; CDR3nt: TGTGCCAGCAACCTAGGAGCGGGAGGTCCAACTAGCACAGATACGCAGTATTTT
len: 15; d_gene: TRBD2; j_gene: TRBJ2-7; v_gene: TRBV7-9; abundance: few; CDR3aa: CASSLVSSGNYEQYF; CDR3nt: TGTGCCAGCAGCTTAGTGTCTAGCGGGAACTACGAGCAGTACTTC
len: 14; d_gene: NA; j_gene: TRBJ1-1; v_gene: TRBV7-2; abundance: NA; CDR3aa: CASSLGGGRSEAFF; CDR3nt: TGTGCCAGCAGCTTAGGGGGGGGGAGGTCTGAAGCTTTCTTT
len: 16; d_gene: TRBD2; j_gene: TRBJ2-1; v_gene: TRBV19; abundance: once; CDR3aa: CASRIGLADSYNEQFF; CDR3nt: TGTGCCAGTAGAATTGGACTAGCGGACTCCTACAATGAGCAGTTCTTC
len: 17; d_gene: TRBD1; j_gene: TRBJ1-2; v_gene: TRBV29-1; abundance: once; CDR3aa: CSIDSWDRRIPNYGYTF; CDR3nt: TGCAGCATAGATAGTTGGGACAGGCGCATCCCTAACTATGGCTACACCTTC
len: 15; d_gene: NA; j_gene: TRBJ2-2; v_gene: TRBV4-1; abundance: few; CDR3aa: CASSRFEGTAGELFF; CDR3nt: TGCGCCAGCAGCCGGTTCGAGGGAACCGCCGGGGAGCTGTTTTTT
len: 11; d_gene: NA; j_gene: TRBJ1-2; v_gene: TRBV15; abundance: NA; CDR3aa: CATSRGMGHTF; CDR3nt: TGTGCCACCAGCAGAGGTATGGGCCACACCTTC
len: 15; d_gene: TRBD1; j_gene: TRBJ2-7; v_gene: TRBV27; abundance: NA; CDR3aa: CASSPSGTGVYEQYF; CDR3nt: TGTGCCAGCAGTCCAAGCGGGACAGGGGTCTACGAGCAGTACTTC
len: 16; d_gene: NA; j_gene: TRBJ2-3; v_gene: TRBV7-8; abundance: NA; CDR3aa: CASSPGLSGYTDTQYF; CDR3nt: TGTGCCAGCAGCCCCGGTCTGAGCGGGTACACAGATACGCAGTATTTT
len: 15; d_gene: NA; j_gene: TRBJ1-2; v_gene: TRBV5-6; abundance: NA; CDR3aa: CASSYSTGFLYGYTF; CDR3nt: TGTGCCAGCAGCTATTCCACAGGATTCCTCTATGGCTACACCTTC
len: 13; d_gene: NA; j_gene: TRBJ1-1; v_gene: TRBV9; abundance: NA; CDR3aa: CASSVRVSTEAFF; CDR3nt: TGTGCCAGCAGCGTAAGAGTGAGCACTGAAGCTTTCTTT
len: 13; d_gene: TRBD1; j_gene: TRBJ2-7; v_gene: TRBV4-2; abundance: NA; CDR3aa: CASSQGQGGEQYF; CDR3nt: TGTGCCAGCAGCCAAGGACAGGGTGGCGAGCAGTACTTC